The rows below give T cell receptor beta chains drawn from one sample of a study of cytomegalovirus exposure and HLA in healthy donors. TCRdb's table, derived via immunoSEQ multiplex PCR, lists solely in-frame clones and lacks some. The data hold 95,000 or so clones, with about four fifths observed a single time. The material sequenced was PBMCs. The receptors here all came from a woman in her seventies in good health and CMV-seropositive. Both conserved end residues are part of each CDR3. A D gene is named only where the DNA matches it firmly. A clone size is listed for some rows: how often the clone was seen (once, few, many), or a class if it is expanded.

d_call: .; clone_size: .; j_call: TRBJ2-2; v_call: TRBV5-4; cdr3_nt: TGTGCCAGCAGCTTACTACAGGGTAACACCGGGGAGCTGTTTTTT; cdr3_aa: CASSLLQGNTGELFF
d_call: .; clone_size: few; j_call: TRBJ2-5; v_call: TRBV28; cdr3_nt: TGTGCCAGCAGGAGGGAGACCCAGTACTTC; cdr3_aa: CASRRETQYF
d_call: .; clone_size: .; j_call: TRBJ1-5; v_call: TRBV6-5; cdr3_nt: TGTGCCAGCAGCCCCCGGGGTTTAGGCAATCAGCCCCAGCATTTT; cdr3_aa: CASSPRGLGNQPQHF
d_call: .; clone_size: .; j_call: TRBJ1-2; v_call: TRBV5-6; cdr3_nt: TGTGCCAGCAGCTTGGATTGGGGGCCAGGGGATGGCTACACCTTC; cdr3_aa: CASSLDWGPGDGYTF
d_call: TRBD2; clone_size: few; j_call: TRBJ2-2; v_call: TRBV18; cdr3_nt: TGTGCCAGCTCCCAGAGCCGGGGGGACACCGGGGAGCTGTTTTTT; cdr3_aa: CASSQSRGDTGELFF
d_call: .; clone_size: few; j_call: TRBJ1-1; v_call: TRBV4-2; cdr3_nt: TGTGCCAGCAGCCAAGATTCGAGAGAATCCGCTGAAGCTTTCTTT; cdr3_aa: CASSQDSRESAEAFF
d_call: TRBD2; clone_size: .; j_call: TRBJ2-2; v_call: TRBV12-5; cdr3_nt: TGTGCTAGTGGTTTGGGCGGGAGCACCGGGGAGCTGTTTTTT; cdr3_aa: CASGLGGSTGELFF
d_call: TRBD1; clone_size: .; j_call: TRBJ1-2; v_call: TRBV6-1; cdr3_nt: TGTGCCAGCAGTGTTCTACAGGGGGCGGGTAACTATGGCTACACCTTC; cdr3_aa: CASSVLQGAGNYGYTF
d_call: TRBD1; clone_size: .; j_call: TRBJ2-2; v_call: TRBV27; cdr3_nt: TGTGCCAGCAGTGTGAGGCAGGGGGTCATCGGGGAGCTGTTTTTT; cdr3_aa: CASSVRQGVIGELFF
d_call: TRBD2; clone_size: .; j_call: TRBJ2-7; v_call: TRBV5-1; cdr3_nt: TGCGCCAGCAGCTTGGCCGGGCTAGCGGGAGGCCCCCCCTCCTACGAGCAGTACTTC; cdr3_aa: CASSLAGLAGGPPSYEQYF
d_call: .; clone_size: .; j_call: TRBJ1-4; v_call: TRBV9; cdr3_nt: TGTGCCAGCAGCCACGGTTTCCGAGATGAAAAACTGTTTTTT; cdr3_aa: CASSHGFRDEKLFF
d_call: TRBD2; clone_size: .; j_call: TRBJ2-1; v_call: TRBV5-1; cdr3_nt: TGCGCCAGCAGCGTCCTAGCGGGAGAGGTCGATGAGCAGTTCTTC; cdr3_aa: CASSVLAGEVDEQFF
d_call: TRBD1; clone_size: few; j_call: TRBJ1-1; v_call: TRBV4-2; cdr3_nt: TGTGCCAGCAGCCGAGGGACAGGACGCGGCACTGAAGCTTTCTTT; cdr3_aa: CASSRGTGRGTEAFF
d_call: .; clone_size: .; j_call: TRBJ2-1; v_call: TRBV4-2; cdr3_nt: TGTGCCAGCAGCCAAGCCGGGAACAATGAGCAGTTCTTC; cdr3_aa: CASSQAGNNEQFF
d_call: .; clone_size: .; j_call: TRBJ2-2; v_call: TRBV18; cdr3_nt: TGTGCCAGCTCACCAGTGACACCTAACACCGGGGAGCTGTTTTTT; cdr3_aa: CASSPVTPNTGELFF
d_call: .; clone_size: .; j_call: TRBJ1-5; v_call: TRBV5-1; cdr3_nt: TGCGCCAGCAGCTTGACCGGGGGTCGAGGATCGAACCAGCATTTT; cdr3_aa: CASSLTGGRGSNQHF
d_call: .; clone_size: .; j_call: TRBJ2-2; v_call: TRBV5-1; cdr3_nt: TGCGCCAGCAGCCGCCGGAACGGGGAATACGGGGAGCTGTTTTTT; cdr3_aa: CASSRRNGEYGELFF
d_call: .; clone_size: .; j_call: TRBJ2-7; v_call: TRBV2; cdr3_nt: TGTGCCAGCACCGGTAGAGCCCCCGGAGGGGAGCAGTACTTC; cdr3_aa: CASTGRAPGGEQYF
d_call: TRBD2; clone_size: .; j_call: TRBJ2-1; v_call: TRBV7-7; cdr3_nt: TGTGCTAGCAGCTTAACAACTAGCGGGAGTAATGAGCAGTTCTTC; cdr3_aa: CASSLTTSGSNEQFF
d_call: .; clone_size: once; j_call: TRBJ2-1; v_call: TRBV4-1; cdr3_nt: TGCGCCAGCAGCCAGCGTAGCGGAACAGGGGATGAGCAGTTCTTC; cdr3_aa: CASSQRSGTGDEQFF
d_call: TRBD1; clone_size: .; j_call: TRBJ1-3; v_call: TRBV9; cdr3_nt: TGTGCCAGCAGCGTAGAAGGAGGGGACAGGGTAACCTACTCTGGAAACACCATATATTTT; cdr3_aa: CASSVEGGDRVTYSGNTIYF
d_call: .; clone_size: .; j_call: TRBJ1-1; v_call: TRBV6-5; cdr3_nt: TGTGCCAGCAGCCCATCGAGAATGGCTGAAGCTTTCTTT; cdr3_aa: CASSPSRMAEAFF